Presented here are 21 T cell receptor beta chains from one specimen sequenced in a study of T-cell memory formation after mild COVID-19. TCRdb re-called the 5' RACE reads with MiXCR, one entry per CDR3 protein. The sample records more than 400,000 distinct CDR3 sequences, 15% to 20% being singletons. Source material: PBMCs or a T cell subset sorted from them (not recorded which). These receptors were obtained from an adult woman who had mild COVID-19 (a few samples of this study predate the infection). Cell type and time point are not known.

This clonotype was observed a handful of times. The V and J genes are TRBV11-2 and TRBJ2-5, with TRBD2 matching over 13 bases. The CDR3 extends over 15 amino acids. With V trimmed by 1 base and J by 9 bases, 5 bases remained unmatched. The germline gives CDR1 SGHAT, CDR2 FQNNGV. The CDR3 here is CASSLGTSGGYSQYF. The DNA of the CDR3 is TGTGCCAGCAGCTTAGGGACTAGCGGGGGATACTCCCAGTACTTC.

V gene TRBV24-1 combines with J gene TRBJ2-1; TRBD2 aligns across 8 bases. Per germline, CDR1 KGHDR and CDR2 SFDVKD. Trimming cost V 3 bases and J 5 bases; bases outside gene matches: 8. This CDR3 region has 16 residues. The DNA of the CDR3 is TGTGCCACCAGTGATCACGGACTAGCAGGGGACAATGAGCAGTTCTTC. This gives the protein CATSDHGLAGDNEQFF.

The chain joins TRBV5-1 to TRBJ2-7, with 10 bases lining up with TRBD1. The CDR3 contains 15 residues. J lost 2 bases, V lost 3 bases, and 5 bases had no gene match. The germline CDR1 and CDR2 sequences are SGHRS and YFSETQ. For the CDR3, the DNA is TGCGCCAGCAGCTCCGACAGGGGGCTAGCCTACGAGCAGTACTTC. This translates into CASSSDRGLAYEQYF. Variable domain in full (rest from reference TRBV5-1 and TRBJ2-7): KAGVTQTPRYLIKTRGQQVTLSCSPISGHRSVSWYQQTPGQGLQFLFEYFSETQRNKGNFPGRFSGRQFSNSRSEMNVSTLELGDSALYLCASSSDRGLAYEQYFGPGTRLTVT.

This clonotype was seen a few times. The J gene is TRBJ2-2, the V gene TRBV18; D is perhaps TRBD1 (5 bases). Germline CDR1 and CDR2: KGHSH and LQKENI. This CDR3 comprises 13 residues. The V and J ends lost 8 bases and 1 base respectively, with 8 bases between them. The CDR3 bases are TGTGCCAGCCAGACAGTGAACACCGGGGAGCTGTTTTTT. Protein product: CASQTVNTGELFF.

With respect to this clonotype: A much larger clone sits a single nucleotide away, making a read error possible. The rearrangement uses TRBV6-2 or TRBV6-3 and TRBJ2-7; the D call may be TRBD1 or TRBD2 (5 bases each). This CDR3 spans 10 amino acids. In germline, CDR1 is MNHEY, CDR2 SVGEGT. V lost 6 bases and J 5 bases, leaving 5 bases between the germline ends. The CDR3 DNA is TGTGCCAGCAGGGGACACGAGCAGTACTTC. Translated: CASRGHEQYF.

The genes are TRBV5-8 and TRBJ1-5; no definite D call. The CDR3 loop spans 11 amino acids. Looked up from germline, CDR1 is SGHTS and CDR2 is YDEGEE. V was trimmed by 0 bases and J by 11 bases, leaving 6 bases between them. The CDR3 loop is CASSLVESQHF. CDR3 sequence (DNA): TGTGCCAGCAGCTTGGTCGAGTCCCAGCATTTT. Looking up the rest from reference TRBV5-8 and TRBJ1-5 gives the full variable domain: EAGVTQSPTHLIKTRGQQATLRCSPISGHTSVYWYQQALGLGLQFLLWYDEGEERNRGNFPPRFSGRQFPNYSSELNVNALELEDSALYLCASSLVESQHFGDGTRLSIL.

The chain couples TRBV4-1 to TRBJ2-7; possibly TRBD1 for D (7 bases). Trimming left V 3 bases short and J 11 bases short, with 20 bases between. Germline assignment: CDR1 MGHRA and CDR2 YSYEKL. The CDR3 length is 14 residues. The CDR3 DNA is TGCGCCAGCAGCCATCGGACAGGACTAACCCAGGAGTACTTC. Its protein product is CASSHRTGLTQEYF.

This rearrangement joins TRBV6-1 to TRBJ2-5; D might be TRBD1 or TRBD2, each matching 6 bases. The germline V and J ends were trimmed by 5 bases and 4 bases, with 17 bases remaining between them. This CDR3 spans 15 amino acids. Germline V gene lookup returns CDR1 MNHNS and CDR2 SASEGT. CDR3 bases: TGTGCCAGCAGTTCGGGGGCCGCCGGGAGAGAGACCCAGTACTTC. It is translated as CASSSGAAGRETQYF.

This sequence joins TRBV5-1 and TRBJ2-2, with no clear D. Germline CDR1 reads SGHRS; CDR2 reads YFSETQ. The CDR3 has 17 residues. V gave up 2 bases and J gave up 1 base, with 15 bases separating them. The CDR3 sequence is CASSFTGRDLNTGELFF. The DNA for the CDR3 is TGCGCCAGCAGCTTCACGGGCAGAGATTTGAACACCGGGGAGCTGTTTTTT.

This clonotype was seen a few times. The rearrangement uses TRBV12-3 or TRBV12-4 and TRBJ1-4, with D possibly being TRBD1 (6 bases). This CDR3 region has 15 residues. Deletions cut 7 bases from V and 8 bases from J, with 20 bases between. CDR3 sequence reads: CASTPHGGQIEKLFF. DNA for the CDR3: TGTGCCAGCACGCCCCACGGGGGGCAGATCGAAAAACTGTTTTTT.

This clonotype was counted between two and nine times. The chain uses TRBV5-1 and TRBJ2-5; D gene ambiguous. This CDR3 region has 15 residues. V was shortened by 1 base and J by 2 bases, with 12 bases between the two germline ends. Germline V gene data show CDR1 as SGHRS and CDR2 as YFSETQ. This CDR3 is CASSLNKIRQETQYF. DNA for the CDR3: TGCGCCAGCAGCTTGAATAAGATCCGGCAAGAGACCCAGTACTTC.

This chain uses TRBV12-3 or TRBV12-4 with TRBJ2-3; D not certain. The CDR3 is made up of 16 amino acids. Trimming removed 7 bases from V and 3 bases from J, with 20 bases in between. CDR3 in amino acids: CASTPGRKGTTDTQYF. In DNA, the CDR3 is TGTGCCAGCACCCCTGGTCGTAAGGGCACTACAGATACGCAGTATTTT.

This chain links TRBV5-1 with TRBJ1-1; D call uncertain. This CDR3 is built from 14 residues. Germline values: CDR1 SGHRS, CDR2 YFSETQ. Trimming removed 0 bases at V and 4 bases at J, with 10 bases between. The CDR3 loop reads CASSLGPEGTEAFF. CDR3 coding DNA: TGCGCCAGCAGCTTGGGCCCGGAGGGCACTGAAGCTTTCTTT.

V usage is TRBV20-1 and J usage is TRBJ2-5; 8 bases are shared with TRBD1. Germline V gene data show CDR1 as DFQATT and CDR2 as SNEGSKA (reference sequence). The CDR3 totals 14 residues. V lost 6 bases, J lost 2 bases, and 8 bases stayed unmatched. The CDR3 sequence is CSAGDRTTQETQYF. CDR3 sequence (DNA): TGCAGTGCGGGGGACAGGACAACACAAGAGACCCAGTACTTC.

DNA for the CDR3: TGTGCCAGCAGCTTAGATCCGGGGACCTTCTATGGCTACACCTTC. It yields the protein CASSLDPGTFYGYTF. The chain uses TRBV7-9 and TRBJ1-2; tentatively, D is TRBD1 (5 bases). The CDR3 runs to 15 residues. Trimming removed 1 base from V and 4 bases from J, with 13 bases in between. Germline CDR1 reads SEHNR; CDR2 reads FQNEAQ (reference sequence). Variable domain in full (rest from reference TRBV7-9 and TRBJ1-2): DTGVSQNPRHKITKRGQNVTFRCDPISEHNRLYWYRQTLGQGPEFLTYFQNEAQLEKSRLLSDRFSAERPKGSFSTLEIQRTEQGDSAMYLCASSLDPGTFYGYTFGSGTRLTVV.

The rearrangement uses TRBV30 and TRBJ1-1, with D tentatively TRBD1 (5 bases). Germline V gene data show CDR1 as GTSNPN and CDR2 as SVGIG (reference sequence). V shed 0 bases and J shed 4 bases, with 15 bases lying between them. The length of the CDR3 is 15 residues. The CDR3 nucleotides read TGTGCCTGGAGTGTACATGGAGGGGTAAGCACTGAAGCTTTCTTT. Encoded protein: CAWSVHGGVSTEAFF.

This clonotype was seen a few times. This chain connects TRBV10-3 to TRBJ2-3, with D perhaps matching TRBD1 (5 bases). The CDR3 loop spans 14 amino acids. The germline V gene encodes CDR1 ENHRY and CDR2 SYGVKD. Trimming removed 0 bases at V and 6 bases at J, with 10 bases between. The CDR3 reads CAISESAGLDTQYF. For the CDR3, the DNA is TGTGCCATCAGTGAGTCTGCAGGGTTGGATACGCAGTATTTT.

The chain recombines TRBV7-8 with TRBJ2-1; either TRBD1 or TRBD2 may supply D (5 bases each). This CDR3 is 12 amino acids long. V lost 4 bases and J lost 4, with 5 bases in between. Germline CDR1 and CDR2: SGHVS and FQNEAQ. CDR3 DNA sequence: TGTGCCAGCAGCTGGGGGTACAATGAGCAGTTCTTC. Encoded protein: CASSWGYNEQFF. Supplemented by reference TRBV7-8 and TRBJ2-1, the full variable domain reads GAGVSQSPRYKVAKRGQDVALRCDPISGHVSLFWYQQALGQGPEFLTYFQNEAQLDKSGLPSDRFFAERPEGSVSTLKIQRTQQEDSAVYLCASSWGYNEQFFGPGTRLTVL.

This clonotype turned up a few times. The chain joins TRBV28 to TRBJ2-7; D possibly corresponds to TRBD1 (7 bases). The CDR3 spans 15 residues. Trimming removed 5 bases at V and 6 bases at J, with 20 bases between. Germline CDR1 MDHEN, CDR2 SYDVKM. This CDR3 reads CASSPPTGRLREQYF. DNA of the CDR3: TGTGCCAGCAGTCCTCCGACAGGGAGGCTTCGCGAGCAGTACTTC.

The rearrangement links TRBV30 to TRBJ1-5; no clear D gene. There are 12 residues in the CDR3. V shed 0 bases and J shed 3 bases, with 3 bases lying between them. Per germline, CDR1 GTSNPN and CDR2 SVGIG (reference sequence). This chain's CDR3 is CAWSVLNQPQHF. The CDR3 bases are TGTGCCTGGAGTGTCCTCAATCAGCCCCAGCATTTT.

This clonotype turned up a few times. The V gene is TRBV20-1, the J gene TRBJ2-7; D gene unclear. The CDR3 contains 15 residues. Germline V gives CDR1 DFQATT, CDR2 SNEGSKA (reference sequence). With 0 bases removed from V and 3 bases from J, the gap between germline ends came to 15 bases. The CDR3 DNA follows: TGCAGTGCTAGAGAGATAGACGGTGGGGACTACGAGCAGTACTTC. Amino acids: CSAREIDGGDYEQYF.